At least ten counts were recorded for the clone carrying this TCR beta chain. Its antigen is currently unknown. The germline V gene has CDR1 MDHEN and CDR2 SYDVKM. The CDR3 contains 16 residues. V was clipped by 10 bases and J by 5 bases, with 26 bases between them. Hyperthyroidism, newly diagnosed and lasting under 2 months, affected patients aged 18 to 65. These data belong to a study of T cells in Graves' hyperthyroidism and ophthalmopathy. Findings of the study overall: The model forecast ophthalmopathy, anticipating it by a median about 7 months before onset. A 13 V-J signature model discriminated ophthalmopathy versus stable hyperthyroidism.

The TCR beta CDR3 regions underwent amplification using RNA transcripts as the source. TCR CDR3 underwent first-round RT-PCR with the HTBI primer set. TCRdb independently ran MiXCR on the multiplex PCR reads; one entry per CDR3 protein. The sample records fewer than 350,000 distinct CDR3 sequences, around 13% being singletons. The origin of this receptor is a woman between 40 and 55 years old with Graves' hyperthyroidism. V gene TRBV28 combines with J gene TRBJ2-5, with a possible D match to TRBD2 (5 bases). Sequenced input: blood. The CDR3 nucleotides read TGTGCCACCAATAGGCCCTTTTACAGCTCGGGGGAGACCCAGTACTTC. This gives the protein CATNRPFYSSGETQYF.